This T cell receptor (beta chain) is from a study of CD8+ T cells in alopecia areata. In the study overall: The drug, oral tofacitinib, was given to treated patients at 5 to 10 mg twice daily.

Notes on this clone: What it binds is unknown.

Isolated RNA was reverse transcribed into cDNA used as the sequencing template. TCRdb keeps only in-frame clones here, not all; method: immunoSEQ multiplex PCR. The sample lists about 200,000 clones, over 45% occurring once. Treatment specified: oral pan-JAK inhibitor, 5-10 mg twice daily. The CDR3 sequence is 14 residues long. Germline V lookup: CDR1 MNHEY, CDR2 SMNVEV (reference sequence). The V and J ends lost 5 bases and 4 bases respectively, with 14 bases between them. Study outcomes and limitations: Researchers reported that TCR sharing among patients proved less clear than in mice, possibly HLA-linked.

This clonotype originated in a human donor with alopecia areata. The sample consisted of CD4+ T cells sorted from blood, taken at week 24, from a patient treated with tofacitinib. The chain couples TRBV27 to TRBJ1-2; D possibly corresponds to TRBD1 (5 bases). CDR3: CASSPNRRPYGYTF. The CDR3 DNA is TGTGCCAGCAGTCCTAACAGGCGCCCCTATGGCTACACCTTC.